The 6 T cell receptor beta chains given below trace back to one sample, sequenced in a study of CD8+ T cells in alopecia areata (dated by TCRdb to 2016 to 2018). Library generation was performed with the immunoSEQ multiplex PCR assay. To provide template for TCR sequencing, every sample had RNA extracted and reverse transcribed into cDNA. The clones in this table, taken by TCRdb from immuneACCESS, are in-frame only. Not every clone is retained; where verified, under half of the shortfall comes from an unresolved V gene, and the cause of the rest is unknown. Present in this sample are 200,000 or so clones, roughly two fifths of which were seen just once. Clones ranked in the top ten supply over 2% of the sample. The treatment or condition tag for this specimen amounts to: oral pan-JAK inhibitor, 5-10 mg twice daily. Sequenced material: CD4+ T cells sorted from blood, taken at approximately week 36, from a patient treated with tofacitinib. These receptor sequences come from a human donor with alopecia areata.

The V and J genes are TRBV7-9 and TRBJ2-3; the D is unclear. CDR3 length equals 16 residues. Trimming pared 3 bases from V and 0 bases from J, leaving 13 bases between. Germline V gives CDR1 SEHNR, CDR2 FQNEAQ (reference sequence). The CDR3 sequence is CASSFPRATSTDTQYF. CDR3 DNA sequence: TGTGCCAGCAGCTTCCCCCGCGCAACTAGCACAGATACGCAGTATTTT.

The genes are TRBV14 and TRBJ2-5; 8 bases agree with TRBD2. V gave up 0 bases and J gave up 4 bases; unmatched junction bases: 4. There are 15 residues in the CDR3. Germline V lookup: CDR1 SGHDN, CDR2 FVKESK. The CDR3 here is CASSQDRLAGETQYF. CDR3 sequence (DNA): TGTGCCAGCAGCCAAGATCGGCTAGCGGGAGAGACCCAGTACTTC.

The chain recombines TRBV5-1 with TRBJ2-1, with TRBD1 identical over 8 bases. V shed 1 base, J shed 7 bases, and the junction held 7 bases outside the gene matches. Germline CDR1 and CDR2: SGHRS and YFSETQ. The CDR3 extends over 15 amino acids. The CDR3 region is CASSLWGQEGNEQFF. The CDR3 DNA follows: TGCGCCAGCAGCTTGTGGGGACAGGAGGGAAATGAGCAGTTCTTC.

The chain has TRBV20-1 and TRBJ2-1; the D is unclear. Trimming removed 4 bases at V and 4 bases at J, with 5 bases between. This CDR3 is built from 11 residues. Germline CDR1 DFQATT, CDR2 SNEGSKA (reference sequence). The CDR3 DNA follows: TGCAGTGCTAACACGTACAATGAGCAGTTCTTC. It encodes CSANTYNEQFF.

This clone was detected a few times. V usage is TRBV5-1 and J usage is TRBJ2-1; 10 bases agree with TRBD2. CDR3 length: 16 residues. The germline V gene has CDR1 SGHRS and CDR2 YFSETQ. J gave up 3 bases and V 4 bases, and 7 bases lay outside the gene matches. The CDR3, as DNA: TGCGCCAGCAGCAAGAGAGCGGGAGGGGTCTACAATGAGCAGTTCTTC. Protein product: CASSKRAGGVYNEQFF.

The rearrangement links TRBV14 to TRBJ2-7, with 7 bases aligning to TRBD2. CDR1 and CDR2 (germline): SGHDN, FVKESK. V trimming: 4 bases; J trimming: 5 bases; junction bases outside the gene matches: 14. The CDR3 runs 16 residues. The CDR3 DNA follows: TGTGCCAGCAGCCTCGAAGACGGGACTATCCCCGACGAGCAGTACTTC. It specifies CASSLEDGTIPDEQYF.